This TCR beta chain was sequenced during a study of T cell repertoires in ileal Crohn's disease. Overall study results and limits: Compared with non-smokers, active smokers at surgery showed more clonal expansions.

The time point here: inflamed ileum from the surgical specimen. The CDR3 is 19 amino acids. Trimming cost V 3 bases and J 1 base; bases outside gene matches: 12. CDR1 SGHNT and CDR2 YYREEE come from the germline V gene (reference sequence). This table comes from immunoSEQ multiplex PCR, and its TCRdb copy is limited to in-frame clones, with some not included. The sample lists around 5,200 clones; roughly 82% were seen once. This clone was counted between two and nine times. Its antigen is unidentified. Other DNA sequences of this sample code for an identical CDR3. The sequence came from an adult with Crohn's disease. The chain links TRBV5-4 to TRBJ2-3; 12 nucleotides line up with TRBD2. Sequenced: ileal tissue. The CDR3 DNA sequence: TGTGCCAGCAGCTCGAGCTATAAGTCTAGCGGGGGGGGCACAGATACGCAGTATTTT. It yields the protein CASSSSYKSSGGGTDTQYF.